These T cell receptor beta chains were read from a single sample in a study of post-analysis software for immune sequencing data. TCRdb reanalysed the PCR reads using MiXCR and keeps one entry per CDR3 protein. The repertoire holds hundreds of thousands of distinct CDR3 sequences, with about 53% as singletons. Sequenced input: blood. These receptors all stem from a girl aged 10 to 17 with multiple sclerosis. CDR3s include the opening cysteine and the closing phenylalanine or tryptophan. The D gene is left open where the match is weak. The size entry is marked missing in some rows and otherwise reads once, few, many or a size class.

TRBV10-2,-,TRBD1,TRBJ2-7,CASSVTGTGDEQYF,TGCGCCAGCAGTGTAACCGGGACAGGGGACGAGCAGTACTTC
TRBV29-1,-,-,TRBJ2-5,CSVGLAPSFSGPIGEQYF,TGCAGCGTTGGTCTAGCCCCGAGCTTTAGCGGCCCTATTGGTGAGCAGTACTTC
TRBV14,-,-,TRBJ1-1,CAGSPEGFYEAFF,TGTGCCGGCAGCCCCGAGGGGTTTTATGAAGCTTTCTTT
TRBV12-3/TRBV12-4,few,-,TRBJ2-4,CASSLARVENLAKNIQYF,TGTGCCAGCAGTTTAGCGAGGGTTGAAAATCTAGCCAAAAACATTCAGTACTTC
TRBV7-2,many,-,TRBJ2-5,CASSLNLETQYF,TGTGCCAGCAGCTTAAACTTGGAGACCCAGTACTTC
TRBV5-1,few,-,TRBJ2-7,CASSSFGSSYEQYF,TGCGCCAGCAGCTCATTCGGGAGCTCCTACGAGCAGTACTTC
TRBV20-1,-,-,TRBJ2-5,CSAQIALSSYEQYF,TGCAGTGCCCAAATTGCACTCAGCTCCTACGAACAGTACTTC
TRBV7-7,few,TRBD2,TRBJ2-7,CASSLSTSGGSEQYF,TGTGCCAGCAGCTTGTCGACTAGCGGGGGCAGCGAGCAGTACTTC
TRBV7-9,-,TRBD2,TRBJ2-7,CASSQRTSGEYEQYF,TGTGCCAGCAGCCAAAGGACTAGCGGGGAGTACGAGCAGTACTTC
TRBV20-1,-,-,TRBJ2-5,CSARDGSTRGETQYF,TGCAGTGCTAGAGATGGCTCAACCCGGGGGGAGACCCAGTACTTC
TRBV20-1,-,-,TRBJ2-7,CSARGMAYEQYF,TGCAGTGCTAGGGGGATGGCCTACGAGCAGTACTTC
TRBV27,few,-,TRBJ1-2,CASSLSPGHGYTF,TGTGCCAGCAGTTTATCTCCTGGCCATGGCTACACCTTC
TRBV20-1,-,TRBD2,TRBJ2-4,CSANEGSSGGKNIQYF,TGCAGTGCAAACGAAGGGAGTAGCGGGGGGAAAAACATTCAGTACTTC
TRBV7-6,once,-,TRBJ2-7,CASSQNWAPAYEQYF,TGTGCCAGCAGCCAGAACTGGGCTCCCGCCTACGAGCAGTACTTC
TRBV20-1,-,-,TRBJ2-7,CSAMKEGLYEQYF,TGCAGTGCTATGAAGGAGGGCCTCTACGAGCAGTACTTC
TRBV15,-,-,TRBJ2-7,CATSRGIYEQYF,TGTGCCACCAGCAGAGGAATCTACGAGCAGTACTTC
TRBV7-2,few,-,TRBJ2-1,CASSLARSGGQPRSIKQFF,TGTGCCAGCAGCTTAGCCCGATCCGGGGGACAGCCCAGGTCCATAAAGCAGTTCTTC
TRBV7-6,few,TRBD2,TRBJ2-7,CASSRRPTSGENYEQYF,TGTGCCAGCAGCCGTCGTCCAACTAGCGGGGAGAACTACGAGCAGTACTTC
TRBV7-3,-,TRBD1,TRBJ1-1,CASSLRVGNRGKAEAFF,TGTGCCAGCAGCTTAAGGGTGGGCAACAGGGGGAAGGCTGAAGCTTTCTTT
TRBV29-1,-,TRBD1,TRBJ1-2,CSVDRDSRGYGYTF,TGCAGCGTTGATCGGGACAGCAGAGGCTATGGCTACACCTTC
TRBV20-1,-,TRBD1,TRBJ1-2,CSALPGQGIYGYTF,TGCAGTGCTCTACCGGGACAGGGTATCTATGGCTACACCTTC
TRBV7-9,-,-,TRBJ2-7,CASSLEPGDVGYF,TGTGCCAGCAGCTTAGAACCAGGCGATGTCGGGTACTTC
TRBV6-1,-,-,TRBJ2-3,CASSARDLVSTDTQYF,TGTGCCAGCAGTGCGAGGGACCTCGTGAGCACAGATACGCAGTATTTT